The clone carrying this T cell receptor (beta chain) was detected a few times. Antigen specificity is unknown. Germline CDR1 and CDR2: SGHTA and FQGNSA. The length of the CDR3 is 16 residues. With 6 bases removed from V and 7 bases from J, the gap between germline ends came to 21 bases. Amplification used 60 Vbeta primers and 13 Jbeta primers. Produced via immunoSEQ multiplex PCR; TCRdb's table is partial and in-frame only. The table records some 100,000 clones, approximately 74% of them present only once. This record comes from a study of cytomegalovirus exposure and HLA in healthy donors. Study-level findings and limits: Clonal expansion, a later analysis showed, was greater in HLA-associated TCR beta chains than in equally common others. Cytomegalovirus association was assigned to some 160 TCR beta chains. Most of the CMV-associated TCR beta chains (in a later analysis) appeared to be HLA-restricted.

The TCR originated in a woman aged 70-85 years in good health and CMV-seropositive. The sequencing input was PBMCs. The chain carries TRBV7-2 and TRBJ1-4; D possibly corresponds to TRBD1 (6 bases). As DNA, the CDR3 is TGTGCCAGCAGGTCCGGCCGTGGGGGCGGGAGTGAAAAACTGTTTTTT. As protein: CASRSGRGGGSEKLFF.